The clone carrying this T cell receptor beta chain was seen just once. Its antigen is unidentified. There was at least one pre-ART PBMC sample for each donor, plus at least two post-ART PBMC samples. Version v3.0 of the immunoSEQ assay ran at survey level. Data came from immunoSEQ multiplex PCR; TCRdb stores just in-frame clones and leaves some out. The data show around 34,000 clones, with around 75% seen just once and more than 4.5% held by the top ten. The germline gives CDR1 SGHAT, CDR2 FQDESV (reference sequence). The V segment lost 1 base and the J segment 4 bases; nucleotides outside the gene matches: 6. The CDR3 contains 16 residues. This record comes from a study of long-term antiretroviral therapy in people with HIV. Study results and caveats: Post-ART, diversity grew, though it stayed under transplant donor control levels.

The sample consisted of unsorted PBMCs, taken 1.5 years after starting antiretroviral therapy. The chain couples TRBV11-1 to TRBJ1-3, with 8 bases that match TRBD1. The sequence was collected from a man in his late teens or twenties with HIV. The CDR3: CASSLVGRGHGNTIYF. The CDR3 bases are TGTGCCAGCAGCTTAGTCGGCAGGGGGCACGGAAACACCATATATTTT.